Listed below are T cell receptor beta chains from one sample, sequenced in a study of cytomegalovirus exposure and HLA in healthy donors. Here immunoSEQ multiplex PCR was the method, and the copy in TCRdb shows in-frame clones only, minus some. The table lists a few hundred thousand clones, 65% to 80% of them singletons. The sample was PBMCs. The origin of the receptors is a man aged 35 to 55 in good health and CMV-seronegative. The CDR3 runs from the conserved cysteine through the conserved F or W. The order of the fields is D gene, J gene, V gene, clone size, CDR3 DNA, CDR3 protein. A D gene is named only where the DNA matches it firmly. Size tells how often a clone was seen (once, few, many) or the class of an expanded clone, and some rows leave it out.

>TRBD1|TRBJ2-6|TRBV7-9|NA
TGTTCCAGCAGCCCCGGGACAGGGCCATACTCTGGGGCCAACGTCCTGACTTTC
CSSSPGTGPYSGANVLTF
>NA|TRBJ2-7|TRBV4-3|NA
TGCGCCAGCAGCCAAGATCGGGTTAGCTCCCACGAGCAGTACTTC
CASSQDRVSSHEQYF
>TRBD2|TRBJ2-1|TRBV19|NA
TGTGCCAGTAGTTCTAGCGGGAGGGCCTATAATGAGCAGTTCTTC
CASSSSGRAYNEQFF
>NA|TRBJ1-1|TRBV19|NA
TGTGCCAGTAGCTGGGCGGGGCCGAACACTGAAGCTTTCTTT
CASSWAGPNTEAFF
>NA|TRBJ2-7|TRBV20-1|NA
TGCAGTGCTAGCTCGCGCGAGCAGTACTTC
CSASSREQYF
>TRBD2|TRBJ2-3|TRBV9|few
TGTGCCAGCAGCGTAGGAGCGGGGGGGCTGGATACGCAGTATTTT
CASSVGAGGLDTQYF
>TRBD2|TRBJ2-7|TRBV28|NA
TGTGCCAGCAGCCTCCCGGGGGGGGGACCCTACGAGCAGTACTTC
CASSLPGGGPYEQYF
>TRBD1|TRBJ2-7|TRBV15|NA
TGTGCCACCAGCAGGGGATCGACAGGGGTACGCGAGCAGTACTTC
CATSRGSTGVREQYF
>TRBD1|TRBJ1-2|TRBV28|NA
TGTGCCAGCAGTGGGACAGGGAATGGCTACACCTTC
CASSGTGNGYTF
>NA|TRBJ2-3|TRBV28|NA
TGTGCCAGCACTAACACAGATACGCAGTATTTT
CASTNTDTQYF
>TRBD1|TRBJ2-7|TRBV6-6|NA
TGTGCCAGCAGTTACCCGTCGGGACAGGGCACCTACGAGCAGTACTTC
CASSYPSGQGTYEQYF
>NA|TRBJ1-1|TRBV5-5|once
TGTGCCAGCAGCTCCTACTCCAGGACTGAAGCTTTCTTT
CASSSYSRTEAFF
>TRBD2|TRBJ2-3|TRBV13|NA
TGTGCCAGCTCAGCGGGGATAAGGGCAGATACGCAGTATTTT
CASSAGIRADTQYF
>TRBD1|TRBJ2-2|TRBV19|NA
TGTGCCAGTAGTGACAGGGCCCACACCGGGGAGCTGTTTTTT
CASSDRAHTGELFF
>NA|TRBJ2-5|TRBV28|few
TGTGCCAGCAGTTTAGCGGGGACTCGGGAGACCCAGTACTTC
CASSLAGTRETQYF
>TRBD1|TRBJ1-2|TRBV18|NA
TGTGCCAGCTCAGAAGGACAGGGGGACTATGGCTACACCTTC
CASSEGQGDYGYTF
>NA|TRBJ1-1|TRBV7-8|NA
TGTGCCAGCAGCTTAGAACAGAACACTGAAGCTTTCTTT
CASSLEQNTEAFF
>TRBD1|TRBJ2-3|TRBV6-5|NA
TGTGCCAGCGGACCAGGACAGGGAAGCACAGATACGCAGTATTTT
CASGPGQGSTDTQYF
>TRBD2|TRBJ2-3|TRBV7-6|once
TGTGCCAGCAGCTTAGGAAGGTTAGCGGGGAGCACAGATACGCAGTATTTT
CASSLGRLAGSTDTQYF
>NA|TRBJ2-5|TRBV10-3|NA
TGTGCCATCAGTCGATCCCAGGAGACCCAGTACTTC
CAISRSQETQYF
>NA|TRBJ2-2|TRBV7-6|NA
TGTGCCAGCTCTCAGACCGGGGAGCTGTTTTTT
CASSQTGELFF
>TRBD2|TRBJ2-3|TRBV19|NA
TGTGCCAGTAGTAACCGCGGGGGGACCCTCACAGATACGCAGTATTTT
CASSNRGGTLTDTQYF
>NA|TRBJ2-7|TRBV2|NA
TGTGCCAGCAGTCCACGGGGGAGTTCGAACGAGCAGTACTTC
CASSPRGSSNEQYF
>TRBD2|TRBJ2-1|TRBV19|many
TGTGCCAGTAGTACCCCCTTGGGGGGGAGCATTCACAATGAGCAGTTCTTC
CASSTPLGGSIHNEQFF
>TRBD1|TRBJ2-7|TRBV5-6|NA
TGTGCCAGCAGCTTTCAGGGGGCGGGCGAGCAGTACTTC
CASSFQGAGEQYF
>TRBD2|TRBJ2-5|TRBV7-9|NA
TGTGCCAGCAGCTTAGGACCTACTAGCGGCCAAGAGACCCAGTACTTC
CASSLGPTSGQETQYF
>TRBD2|TRBJ2-3|TRBV19|NA
TGTGCCAGTAATCCAGCGGGATCAGCAGATACGCAGTATTTT
CASNPAGSADTQYF
>NA|TRBJ1-1|TRBV6-1|NA
TGTGCCAGCCTTTTACAGGGAGTGAACACTGAAGCTTTCTTT
CASLLQGVNTEAFF
>TRBD2|TRBJ2-3|TRBV19|few
TGTGCCAGTAGTTCCCTAGCGGGAGTTCCAGATACGCAGTATTTT
CASSSLAGVPDTQYF
>NA|TRBJ2-4|TRBV4-3|NA
TGCGCCAGCAGCCAAGATCCCTCGGGCACAGGGACGGTAAACATTCAGTACTTC
CASSQDPSGTGTVNIQYF
>NA|TRBJ2-5|TRBV5-1|few
TGCGCCAGCAGCCCAGGTTCCCGGTGGTCGGAAGAGACCCAGTACTTC
CASSPGSRWSEETQYF
>TRBD1|TRBJ1-2|TRBV4-2|NA
TGTGCCAGCAGCCAAGATAACAGGGGTTATGGCTACACCTTC
CASSQDNRGYGYTF
>NA|TRBJ2-3|TRBV7-2|once
TGTGCCAGCAGCCCGAGACGGGAAGATACGCAGTATTTT
CASSPRREDTQYF
>NA|TRBJ1-1|TRBV5-4|NA
TGTGCCAGCAGCTTGGACTTTGGTTCTGAAGCTTTCTTT
CASSLDFGSEAFF
>TRBD1|TRBJ1-2|TRBV19|NA
TGTGCCAGTAGCCCTGGGACAGCTAACTATGGCTACACCTTC
CASSPGTANYGYTF
>NA|TRBJ2-7|TRBV7-9|NA
TGTGCCAGCAGCAACCCGGAGGGGAGAGCCTACGAGCAGTACTTC
CASSNPEGRAYEQYF
>NA|TRBJ2-1|TRBV28|NA
TGTGCCAGCAGTTTGATGGGTAGCACTAATGAGCAGTTCTTC
CASSLMGSTNEQFF
>TRBD2|TRBJ2-1|TRBV7-2|NA
TGTGCCAGCAGCTCCCCCCGGACTAGCATTGAGCAGTTCTTC
CASSSPRTSIEQFF
>NA|TRBJ1-2|TRBV4-1|once
TGCGCCAGCAGCCAGACTAGTGATTATGGCTACACCTTC
CASSQTSDYGYTF
>NA|TRBJ2-5|TRBV18|NA
TGTGCCAGCTCACCACCGACAGGAAAGTCCAAAGAGACCCAGTACTTC
CASSPPTGKSKETQYF
>NA|TRBJ2-7|TRBV7-4|NA
TGTGCCAGCAGCTTTTGTGGGGGGGCCGACGAGCAGTACTTC
CASSFCGGADEQYF